This TCR beta chain was retrieved from a study of Graves' ophthalmopathy and Graves' hyperthyroidism. TCR beta CDR3 regions were amplified from RNA transcripts. First-round RT-PCR employed HTBI primers, with a second-round multiplex PCR after it. TCRdb fed the multiplex PCR reads into MiXCR, producing one record per CDR3 protein. The data hold about 210,000 distinct CDR3 sequences, with over 25% observed a single time. V was shortened by 5 bases and J by 0 bases, with 10 bases between the two germline ends. The CDR3 loop spans 14 amino acids. The germline gives CDR1 SEHNR, CDR2 FQNEAQ (reference sequence). This clonotype was seen ten or more times.

The chain employs TRBV7-9 and TRBJ2-5; maybe TRBD1 (5 bases). The sequenced sample was peripheral blood. This clonotype originated in a middle-aged man with Graves' ophthalmopathy. The CDR3 region is CASSRQRNQETQYF. CDR3 nucleotide sequence: TGTGCCAGCAGCCGACAGCGTAACCAAGAGACCCAGTACTTC.